One sample yielded the 24 T cell receptor beta chains listed below, sequenced in a study of cytomegalovirus exposure and HLA in healthy donors. PCR employed 60 Vbeta and 13 Jbeta primers. The protocol was immunoSEQ multiplex PCR, while the TCRdb copy is restricted to in-frame clones and leaves out a portion. The sample contains roughly 180,000 clones, about 9% of which appear only once. Specimen: PBMCs. The receptors were gathered from a woman aged 25 to 39 in good health and CMV-seropositive.

This clone showed up just a few times. CDR3 sequence (DNA): TGTGCCAGCAGCGTAGGGGCCATGAACACTGAAGCTTTCTTT. It translates to CASSVGAMNTEAFF. The chain carries TRBV9 and TRBJ1-1; D gene unclear. The V gene lost 0 bases and the J gene lost 0 bases, with 6 bases spanning the gap. The length of the CDR3 is 14 residues. Germline CDR1 is SGDLS and CDR2 is YYNGEE.

A few counts support this clone. The rearrangement uses TRBV4-1 and TRBJ1-5; 7 bases fit TRBD1. The germline gives CDR1 MGHRA, CDR2 YSYEKL. The CDR3 extends over 15 amino acids. V dropped 1 base and J dropped 6; count of bases not matched to a gene: 6. The chain's CDR3 is CASSQADRDTQPQHF. For the CDR3, the DNA is TGCGCCAGCAGCCAAGCCGACAGGGACACTCAGCCCCAGCATTTT.

The rearrangement links TRBV6-1 to TRBJ2-7; D may be TRBD2 (6 bases). From germline, CDR1 is MNHNS and CDR2 SASEGT. The CDR3 is 14 residues long. Between the trimmed V and J ends, which lost 5 bases and 2 bases, there was a span of 13 bases. The CDR3, as DNA: TGTGCCAGCAGTCCCGGGCGGGGTGCCTACGAGCAGTACTTC. Translating gives CASSPGRGAYEQYF.

The chain has TRBV14 and TRBJ1-2; D remains unclear. The germline gives CDR1 SGHDN, CDR2 FVKESK. This CDR3 is 14 amino acids long. Trimming took 1 base from V and 3 from J, leaving 9 bases between them. The CDR3 spells CASSQGAGYYGYTF. The DNA for the CDR3 is TGTGCCAGCAGCCAAGGTGCCGGGTACTATGGCTACACCTTC. Supplemented by reference TRBV14 and TRBJ1-2, the full variable domain reads EAGVTQFPSHSVIEKGQTVTLRCDPISGHDNLYWYRRVMGKEIKFLLHFVKESKQDESGMPNNRFLAERTGGTYSTLKVQPAELEDSGVYFCASSQGAGYYGYTFGSGTRLTVV.

A note on this clone: One end of the junction does not line up with germline, which may come from a read error. This chain's CDR3 is CARSFGPRGEQYF. CDR3 in DNA: TGTGCCAGAAGCTTCGGACCCAGAGGGGAGCAGTACTTC. J is TRBJ2-7 and V is TRBV7-9; tentatively, D is TRBD2 (5 bases). The V gene's germline CDR1 is SEHNR and CDR2 FQNEAQ (reference sequence). The CDR3 length is 13 residues.

V and J are TRBV10-3 and TRBJ2-7; maybe TRBD2 (6 bases). The germline CDR1 and CDR2 sequences are ENHRY and SYGVKD. V was shortened by 5 bases and J by 5 bases, with 13 bases between the two germline ends. The CDR3 has 13 residues. In DNA, the CDR3 is TGTGCCATCAGTCACCGGGGGACGGACGAGCAGTACTTC. Its protein product is CAISHRGTDEQYF.

This clone was counted a few times. The rearrangement uses TRBV11-3 and TRBJ2-5; 7 nucleotides agree with TRBD2. Trimming removed 3 bases from V and 0 bases from J; junction bases left unmatched: 1. Germline V gene lookup returns CDR1 SGHNT and CDR2 YENEEA. The CDR3 is 14 residues long. The CDR3 spells CASSLGGYQETQYF. Here the CDR3 DNA reads TGTGCCAGCAGCTTGGGGGGGTACCAAGAGACCCAGTACTTC.

This clone has more than one count but fewer than ten. The V call is TRBV7-6, the J call TRBJ1-2; 7 bases map to TRBD1. Losses at the gene ends were 4 bases for V and 4 bases for J; bases not matched to a gene: 12. This CDR3 contains 16 residues. From germline, CDR1 is SGHVS and CDR2 FNYEAQ. Here the CDR3 DNA reads TGTGCCAGCAGCTCAAACTATAGGGGGCGCGGCTATGGCTACACCTTC. Translating it yields CASSSNYRGRGYGYTF.

This sequence joins TRBV10-1 and TRBJ2-1, with 8 nucleotides matching TRBD2. This CDR3 region has 15 residues. Germline-derived CDR1 and CDR2 are WNHNN and SYGVQD (reference sequence). The trim removed 4 bases at V and 10 bases at J, leaving 12 bases unmatched. The CDR3 nucleotides are TGCGCCAGCAGTGCCGGGAGGGCCAGGTTCGAGGAGCAGTTCTTC. Encoded protein: CASSAGRARFEEQFF.

This chain links TRBV6-5 with TRBJ1-6; unclear D gene. Germline assignment: CDR1 MNHEY and CDR2 SVGAGI. The CDR3 runs to 14 residues. Trimming shortened V by 6 bases and J by 9 bases, and 15 bases separated the two germline ends. CDR3 protein: CASSGGSRSSPLHF. CDR3 bases: TGTGCCAGCAGCGGAGGCTCTCGAAGTTCACCCCTCCACTTT.

The chain combines TRBV5-1 with TRBJ1-4; 9 bases agree with TRBD1. Germline assignment: CDR1 SGHRS and CDR2 YFSETQ. This CDR3 contains 14 residues. Trimming took 4 bases from V and 7 from J; bases not matched to a gene: 5. The CDR3 is CASSEGQGSEKLFF. The CDR3 bases are TGCGCCAGCAGCGAGGGACAGGGAAGTGAAAAACTGTTTTTT. The full variable domain, its missing parts supplied by reference TRBV5-1 and TRBJ1-4, is KAGVTQTPRYLIKTRGQQVTLSCSPISGHRSVSWYQQTPGQGLQFLFEYFSETQRNKGNFPGRFSGRQFSNSRSEMNVSTLELGDSALYLCASSEGQGSEKLFFGSGTQLSVL.

In its sample, this clone was seen a few times. The chain recombines TRBV29-1 with TRBJ1-2, with D possibly being TRBD1 (6 bases). Per the germline V gene, CDR1 is SQVTM and CDR2 is ANQGSEA. V lost 0 bases and J lost 6, with 17 bases in between. This CDR3 has 15 residues. The CDR3 coding sequence is TGCAGCGTTGAAGAGCAGGGGTTTTTTAATGATGGCTACACCTTC. This sequence encodes CSVEEQGFFNDGYTF. Filled out from reference TRBV29-1 and TRBJ1-2, the complete variable domain reads SAVISQKPSRDICQRGTSLTIQCQVDSQVTMMFWYRQQPGQSLTLIATANQGSEATYESGFVIDKFPISRPNLTFSTLTVSNMSPEDSSIYLCSVEEQGFFNDGYTFGSGTRLTVV.

This clone has a handful of counts. V is TRBV7-3 and J is TRBJ2-5; D is possibly TRBD2 (7 bases). CDR3 length: 15 amino acids. V was shortened by 5 bases and J by 2 bases, with 15 bases between the two germline ends. Looked up from germline, CDR1 is SGHTA and CDR2 is FQGTGA. The CDR3 is CASSRGGGLQETQYF. CDR3 nucleotides: TGTGCCAGCAGCCGCGGGGGCGGTCTGCAAGAGACCCAGTACTTC.

The chain carries TRBV29-1 and TRBJ2-7, with D perhaps TRBD1 (7 bases). V was cut by 7 bases and J by 6 bases, with 13 bases left in between. CDR3 length: 11 amino acids. Germline values: CDR1 SQVTM, CDR2 ANQGSEA. CDR3: CSAAGGGEQYF. CDR3 sequence (DNA): TGCAGCGCCGCAGGGGGAGGCGAGCAGTACTTC.

The chain joins TRBV6-1 to TRBJ1-2, with 8 bases that match TRBD1. The CDR3 has 12 residues. The ends lost 6 bases at V and 14 bases at J; junction bases unmatched: 11. Germline V gene lookup returns CDR1 MNHNS and CDR2 SASEGT. The DNA for the CDR3 is TGTGCCAGCAGGGGACAGGAAGAGAGGGGGACCTTC. Residues: CASRGQEERGTF.

The J gene is TRBJ2-1, the V gene TRBV7-6; tentatively, D is TRBD2 (6 bases). CDR1 and CDR2 (germline): SGHVS, FNYEAQ. This CDR3 is built from 14 residues. Trimming took 1 base from V and 4 from J, leaving 8 bases between them. The CDR3 is CASSLGGVYNEQFF. In nucleotides, the CDR3 is TGTGCCAGCAGCTTAGGGGGGGTTTACAATGAGCAGTTCTTC.

This clone was counted between two and nine times. V usage is TRBV7-3 and J usage is TRBJ2-3; 10 bases are shared with TRBD2. The CDR3 covers 17 residues. The junction had 6 bases not matched to a gene; V was cut back by 1 base and J by 2 bases. The germline CDR1 and CDR2 sequences are SGHTA and FQGTGA. DNA for the CDR3: TGTGCCAGCAGCTTAAGGGTAGCGGGAGGACCCACAGATACGCAGTATTTT. It yields the protein CASSLRVAGGPTDTQYF.

This clone has a handful of counts. The rearrangement joins TRBV5-1 to TRBJ1-5; no reliable D call. This CDR3 has 15 residues. The V end lost 4 bases, the J end lost 0 bases, and 11 bases lay between the germline ends. Germline V gene data show CDR1 as SGHRS and CDR2 as YFSETQ. CDR3 protein: CASSLDGNSNQPQHF. In DNA, the CDR3 is TGCGCCAGCAGCCTTGACGGGAATAGCAATCAGCCCCAGCATTTT.

V usage is TRBV9 and J usage is TRBJ2-1, with 13 bases that match TRBD2. V was clipped by 2 bases and J by 10 bases; unmatched bases: 6. The CDR3 is 15 amino acids. CDR1 and CDR2 (germline): SGDLS, YYNGEE. CDR3 sequence: CASSVLPGLAGEQFF. The CDR3 nucleotides read TGTGCCAGCAGCGTCCTACCGGGACTAGCGGGGGAGCAGTTCTTC.

For this clone: Additional DNA sequences in this sample encode the identical CDR3. This sequence joins TRBV5-1 and TRBJ1-1, with 8 bases fitting TRBD1. The CDR3 contains 14 residues. Looked up from germline, CDR1 is SGHRS and CDR2 is YFSETQ. Losses at the gene ends were 4 bases for V and 2 bases for J; bases not matched to a gene: 4. CDR3 sequence: CASSPGQGNTEAFF. The CDR3 nucleotides read TGCGCCAGCAGCCCTGGACAGGGAAACACTGAAGCTTTCTTT. The variable domain in full, completed from reference TRBV5-1 and TRBJ1-1, reads KAGVTQTPRYLIKTRGQQVTLSCSPISGHRSVSWYQQTPGQGLQFLFEYFSETQRNKGNFPGRFSGRQFSNSRSEMNVSTLELGDSALYLCASSPGQGNTEAFFGQGTRLTVV.

Comment on this clone: The DNA is omitted, as the CDR3 cannot be located on it reliably, and the CDR3 follows TCRdb's listing. This chain links TRBV21-1 with TRBJ2-1; the table names TRBD1, a call not compared with the DNA. TRBV21-1 is labeled a pseudogene. The CDR3 is 17 amino acids in total, end residues counted. CDR3 protein: CASSKVGTGNSYNEQFF.

This clone was found a few times. V usage is TRBV7-9 and J usage is TRBJ2-7, with a weak D call TRBD1 (6 bases). This CDR3 has 17 residues. The V end was cut by 1 base, the J end by 0 bases, with 16 bases between. The V gene's germline CDR1 is SEHNR and CDR2 FQNEAQ (reference sequence). The CDR3 reads CASSLDAGVASSYEQYF. CDR3 nucleotides: TGTGCCAGCAGCTTAGACGCAGGGGTGGCGAGCTCCTACGAGCAGTACTTC.

The chain links TRBV7-9 to TRBJ1-3; TRBD1 is a possible D gene (6 bases). With 5 bases removed from V and 9 bases from J, the gap between germline ends came to 29 bases. Germline V gene sequence: CDR1 SEHNR, CDR2 FQNEAQ (reference sequence). This CDR3 has 18 amino acids. CDR3 DNA: TGTGCCAGCAGCGGACCGGGGGGGGGCTGGCTTGGTGGGAGCACCATATATTTT. It codes for CASSGPGGGWLGGSTIYF.

The V call is TRBV25-1, the J call TRBJ2-7; 16 bases line up with TRBD2. The CDR3 spans 15 residues. From germline, CDR1 is MGHDK and CDR2 SYGVNS. V shed 7 bases, J shed 4 bases, and the junction held 4 bases outside the gene matches. CDR3 nucleotides: TGTGCCAGCACCGGGACTAGCGGGAGGGGATACGAGCAGTACTTC. It translates to CASTGTSGRGYEQYF.